A single TCR beta chain is shown here with its context. Its antigen is unknown. Base qualities were left out, and no much larger clone turns up one base away. The data derive from a study of cytomegalovirus exposure and HLA in healthy donors (dated 2017 in TCRdb). With respect to the entire study: An earlier analysis of roughly 500 of the donors reported more than 250 Gb of sequence data and 120 million or so unique TCR beta sequences from 150 million to 200 million T cells. An early release covering approximately 600 HLA-typed donors comprised approximately 300 gigabases of sequencing data and approximately 80 million unique TCR sequences. Of the approximately 370 genotyped donors, more than 75% were placed in the genetic ancestry cluster associated with self-reported Caucasian donors. The aim of the study was to test whether cataloging public T cell receptors could identify signatures of past pathogen exposure. The study profiled the T cell repertoires of hundreds of subjects by immunosequencing and related them to cytomegalovirus serostatus. A separate validation cohort of 100 to 150 different subjects was used in addition to the roughly 670-subject first cohort. High-throughput TCR immunosequencing, statistical association of individual TCRs with disease status, and machine learning were combined to predict cytomegalovirus infection status. A later analysis re-analyzed previously published TCR beta repertoires from 550 to 700 donors and added high-resolution HLA genotyping to study TCR occurrence patterns. Rather than using new phenotypic data, the later analysis identified candidate immune exposures from TCR beta sequences and from how often those sequences occurred across donors. An earlier analysis of 500 to 750 of the donors applied high-throughput TCR beta sequencing to assess whether each TCR beta V gene segment acted as functional or pseudogenic. Donor age, sex, ethnicity and CMV serostatus were compiled together with the repertoire data. In a later genetic analysis, genome-wide SNP genotypes for 398 of the 666 donors were used, and that subset was treated as a discovery cohort. Every discovery cohort repertoire had been produced on one sequencing platform. HLA typing included class I and class II loci at four-digit resolution. Typing coverage differed by locus: A, B, C, DRB1 and DQB1 were typed in roughly 620-640 donors, DQA1 in around 500, DPA1 in over 600, and DPB1 in approximately 450. Roughly 5 DR-DQ haplotypes were treated as single units for association and clustering because of strong linkage in the cohort. Across approximately 400 genotyped donors of the cohort, an average of roughly 250,000 unique TCR beta nucleotide sequences per donor were sequenced, and roughly 20% of those sequences were non-productive.

From a lookup of the germline V gene, CDR1 and CDR2 are SGHDN and FVKESK. Inclusive of the bounding cysteine and phenylalanine, the CDR3 is 18 residues long. The kept DNA is CDR3 alone, 54 bases in frame from the first base. The junction shows trimming of 0 bases on V and 2 bases on J, and the gene matches do not reach 8 bases of it. The cohort comprised some 700 healthy bone marrow donors. All cohort members were sampled while nominally healthy, although unrecorded immune exposures were likely present. The donor tested CMV seronegative and was one of the 352 seronegative cohort members. Every donor gave a peripheral blood sample, and the peripheral blood mononuclear cells from that sample were used for TCR beta sequencing. The Qiagen DNeasy Blood Extraction Kit was used to extract genomic DNA from the blood cell samples. Libraries were built with the immunoSEQ multiplex PCR assay. For the multiplex PCR, a mixture combining 60 forward primers for TCR Vbeta segments and 13 reverse primers for TCR Jbeta segments was used. A multiplex PCR assay on genomic DNA amplified the CDR3 region of rearranged TCR beta genes. The amplified TCR beta libraries were sequenced on the Illumina HiSeq System as 87-base-pair reads. For the original study's pipeline: In a later analysis, roughly 80 million unique TCR beta chains were counted across the 500 to 850 repertoires, and roughly 11 million of these chains were shared by at least two donors. Raw reads were error-corrected and collapsed into unique sequences with a nearest-neighbor algorithm that merged closely related sequences to remove PCR and sequencing errors. Alignment of CDR3 sequences to IMGT reference sequences was used to assign V, D and J gene segments. For a sequence to be retained, a match of at least six nucleotides was required to both a V gene segment and a J gene segment. A rearrangement counted as productive if the CDR3 had no stop codons and remained in frame with V and J, and every other rearrangement counted as non-productive. CDR3 was defined according to IMGT convention as the region running from the second conserved V-encoded cysteine to the conserved J-encoded phenylalanine. The earlier analysis of about 560 of the donors excluded any sequence lacking an unambiguous match to a single V gene segment. An earlier analysis of about 590 of the donors classified V segments as functional when productive rearrangements were above 56.7% and as segregating when the standard deviation between donors was above 5%. To diagnose cytomegalovirus status from the catalog of TCR beta chain sequences, a statistical classification framework was built. In a later analysis, V and J genes were assigned by comparing TCR nucleotide sequences against IMGT/GENE-DB human TR gene sequences. In a later analysis, CDR3 sequences and most-parsimonious VDJ recombination scenarios were assigned using the TCRdist pipeline. A later analysis defined each TCR beta chain by its CDR3 amino acid sequence plus V-gene family, and excluded reads lacking a unique V-gene family. As a way to deal with suspected cross-contamination and a sequencing artifact, a later analysis dropped more than 500 nucleotide sequences that were highly shared and had low generation probability. For each public chain, a later analysis derived a clonal expansion index from normalized ranks of inferred template counts within each repertoire. A later analysis computed generation probabilities with a VDJ recombination model fitted to out-of-frame rearrangements, and checked the results against IGoR. Hypergeometric tests were used in a later analysis to score TCR-TCR, TCR-HLA and TCR-CMV co-occurrence, with a repertoire-size bias correction applied to the TCR pairs. In a later analysis, false discovery rates were estimated by permuting HLA or CMV assignments 20 times. In a later analysis, co-occurring TCRs were grouped with DBSCAN, and TCRdist sequence similarity was added when clustering was performed within HLA-allele-positive subsets. For co-occurrence clustering, repertoires with fewer than 30,000 or more than 120,000 public chains were excluded, along with five or six repertoires with anomalous nucleotide sharing. TCRdb holds this immuneACCESS table with in-frame rearrangements only. Some clones are missing; in checked studies, unresolved V genes explain under half, and the rest has no known cause. V and J calls and clone size are copied from that table; D and trimming were computed from the DNA. This sample holds 110,000 to 150,000 clones; approximately 68% were observed only once. Together, the top ten hold about 4.5% of the sample.

The full study reports these points: A further reported finding was that TCR beta sequences accurately predicted the HLA-A and HLA-B alleles for most subjects in the first cohort. In a later genetic analysis, fewer N-insertions in productive TCRs were reported among donors in an Asian-associated ancestry cluster than the 666-donor mean. Because counts were too low, more than 15 rarely observed V segments, including chromosome 9 orphons, were excluded from the earlier analysis of some 590 of the donors. It was suggested by the authors that the approach could potentially be generalized to other disease states and immunological phenotypes. In a later analysis, TCR association rates were found to vary across HLA loci, with the most associated TCRs seen for DRB1 alleles and the fewest for HLA-C alleles. Immune exposure information for the cohort was limited to CMV serostatus. The cohort was sequenced for TCR beta chains only, and without alpha or paired-chain data the features that could be detected were limited. Presence/absence analyses assumed roughly uniform sequencing depth across donors, an assumption that may not hold. Strong co-occurrence of HLA alleles, especially DR and DQ, made assigning TCR associations to individual alleles difficult. The study gave a list of 150 to 200 TCR beta chains associated with cytomegalovirus. A cluster of highly shared sequence variants was judged likely to represent a technical artifact of the sequencing pipeline. In both the original and validation cohorts, the classifier was reported to diagnose cytomegalovirus status with high specificity and sensitivity. Across donors, most TCR sequences were observed very rarely, whereas some public TCRs were present in many individuals. V-gene and J-gene trimming of TCR beta chains was associated with a missense DCLRE1C variant in a later genetic analysis, and the association was replicated in an independent cohort. Broadly in line with IMGT annotations, most TCR beta V segments showed up in productive rearrangements about 87% or about 30% of the time in an earlier analysis of 450 to 750 of the donors. In a later analysis, most CMV-associated TCR beta chains were found to appear HLA-restricted, with HLA associations seemingly driven largely by CMV exposure. Linkage disequilibrium might explain the correlated functional status among segregating V segments, but an unknown experimental factor could not be excluded. Compared with equally common non-associated chains, HLA-associated TCR beta chains in a later analysis were more clonally expanded and had lower generation probabilities. A few of the identified cytomegalovirus-associated TCR beta chains were confirmed in vitro to be specific for cytomegalovirus antigens. Some IMGT-functional V segments, including TRBV6-2 and TRBV6-3, could not be told apart with the 87-base-pair reads, so those segments were excluded. Because HLA typing was unavailable for some donors at each locus, only the typed subset was used in association tests. A later analysis reported that several top co-occurrence clusters appeared linked to parvovirus B19, influenza, CMV and Epstein-Barr virus. Specific HLA alleles were associated with about 17,000 TCR beta sequences at a false discovery rate of 0.05 in a later analysis.

The chain was built from TRBV14 and TRBJ2-5; 11 bases in between match TRBD2. This receptor was identified in a man in his 60s in good health and CMV-seronegative. The sample was PBMCs. The DNA reads as follows: TGTGCCAGCAGCCAAGATCGGACTAGCGGGCGCCGTCAAGAGACCCAGTACTTC. Translated, it reads CASSQDRTSGRRQETQYF.